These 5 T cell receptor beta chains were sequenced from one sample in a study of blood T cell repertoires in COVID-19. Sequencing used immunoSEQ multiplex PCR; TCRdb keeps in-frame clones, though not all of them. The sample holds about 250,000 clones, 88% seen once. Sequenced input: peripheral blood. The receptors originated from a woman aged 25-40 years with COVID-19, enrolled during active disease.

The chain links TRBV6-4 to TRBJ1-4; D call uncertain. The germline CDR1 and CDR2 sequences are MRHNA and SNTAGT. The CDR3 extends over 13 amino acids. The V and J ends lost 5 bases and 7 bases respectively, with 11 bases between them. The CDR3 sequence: CASSRETGEKLFF. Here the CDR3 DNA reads TGTGCCAGCAGTAGGGAGACGGGTGAAAAACTGTTTTTT.

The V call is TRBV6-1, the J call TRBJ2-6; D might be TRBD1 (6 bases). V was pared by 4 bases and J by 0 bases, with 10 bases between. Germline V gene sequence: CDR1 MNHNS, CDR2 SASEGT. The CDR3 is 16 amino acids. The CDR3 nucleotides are TGTGCCAGCAGTGGTAAAGGGGGCTCTGGGGCCAACGTCCTGACTTTC. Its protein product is CASSGKGGSGANVLTF.

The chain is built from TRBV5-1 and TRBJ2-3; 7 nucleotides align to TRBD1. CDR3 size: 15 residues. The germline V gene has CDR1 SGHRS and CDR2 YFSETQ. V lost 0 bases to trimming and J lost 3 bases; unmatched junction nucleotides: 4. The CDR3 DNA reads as TGCGCCAGCAGCTTGGTTGACAGGGAGACAGATACGCAGTATTTT. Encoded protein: CASSLVDRETDTQYF.

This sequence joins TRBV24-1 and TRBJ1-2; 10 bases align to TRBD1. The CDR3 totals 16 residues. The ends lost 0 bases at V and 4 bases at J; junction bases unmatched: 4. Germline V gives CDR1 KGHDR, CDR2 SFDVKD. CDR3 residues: CATSDLGGQGFYGYTF. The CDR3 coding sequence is TGTGCCACCAGTGATTTGGGGGGACAGGGGTTCTATGGCTACACCTTC.

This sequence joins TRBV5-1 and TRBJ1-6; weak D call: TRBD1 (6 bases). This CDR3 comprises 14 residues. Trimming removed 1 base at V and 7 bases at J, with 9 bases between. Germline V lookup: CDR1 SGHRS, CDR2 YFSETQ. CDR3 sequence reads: CASSLQGYNSPLHF. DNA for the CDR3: TGCGCCAGCAGCTTGCAGGGGTACAATTCACCCCTCCACTTT. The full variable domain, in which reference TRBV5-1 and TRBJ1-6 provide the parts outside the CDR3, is KAGVTQTPRYLIKTRGQQVTLSCSPISGHRSVSWYQQTPGQGLQFLFEYFSETQRNKGNFPGRFSGRQFSNSRSEMNVSTLELGDSALYLCASSLQGYNSPLHFGNGTRLTVT.